A single sample gave rise to the 2 T cell receptor beta chains below, sequenced in a study of memory CD8 T cells in hepatitis C reinfection. Sequencing was performed with immunoSEQ multiplex PCR; in TCRdb, only in-frame clones are kept and a portion is missing. The data contain 2,500 or so clones, 90% of them seen just once; the ten biggest clones take up about 20%. Time point noted: peak reinfection, 3 to 8 weeks after reinfection detection. Sorted cells were sequenced directly ex vivo without any in vitro expansion. Sequenced sample: naive CD8+ T cells sorted from blood. These receptor sequences come from a man between 45 and 60 years old with hepatitis C virus infection.

The V gene is TRBV7-9, the J gene TRBJ2-7, with TRBD2 matching over 12 bases. Germline V gene sequence: CDR1 SEHNR, CDR2 FQNEAQ (reference sequence). The CDR3 sequence is 16 residues long. V was clipped by 4 bases and J by 7 bases; unmatched bases: 11. CDR3 protein: CASSSLLAGGPKEQYF. DNA for the CDR3: TGTGCCAGCAGCTCACTTCTAGCGGGAGGGCCGAAGGAGCAGTACTTC.

This chain joins TRBV2 and TRBJ2-5; 7 nucleotides line up with TRBD2. V dropped 1 base and J dropped 4; count of bases not matched to a gene: 12. Per the germline V gene, CDR1 is SNHLY and CDR2 is FYNNEI. The CDR3 totals 17 residues. CDR3 coding DNA: TGTGCCAGCAGTGAAGTTCCTCCGGGGGGAGTTCTAGAGACCCAGTACTTC. This codes for CASSEVPPGGVLETQYF.